The TCR beta chain under discussion was sequenced for a study of siplizumab effects on memory and regulatory T cells. Findings and limits, study-wide: The drug siplizumab significantly decreased the alloreactive sequences that could be traced to unstimulated CD4+ memory cells. Contribution to the alloresponse seemed major for naive T cells, which also seemed more diverse than memory cells.

TCRdb's copy holds only in-frame clones and misses some; the assay was immunoSEQ multiplex PCR. This sample has more than 60,000 clones; 93% occur once, and the top ten carry over 4%. Of note for this clone: Its specificity is not known.

Germline V gene sequence: CDR1 MNHEY, CDR2 SMNVEV (reference sequence). Trimming pared 2 bases from V and 0 bases from J, leaving 5 bases between. The CDR3 runs to 13 residues. The material sequenced was CD8+ T cells sorted from blood. The V and J genes are TRBV27 and TRBJ2-7; D not certain. The source is a human donor in good health. CDR3 nucleotide sequence: TGTGCCAGCAGTTTAGTCGGCTCCTACGAGCAGTACTTC. Its translation is CASSLVGSYEQYF.